The rows below give T cell receptor beta chains drawn from one sample of a study of cytomegalovirus exposure and HLA in healthy donors. The method was immunoSEQ multiplex PCR; TCRdb's version includes in-frame clones alone and lacks a portion of them. The sample holds tens of thousands of clones. Specimen: PBMCs. These receptor sequences come from a young man in good health and CMV-seropositive. Both conserved end residues are part of each CDR3. The D gene is left open where the match is weak.

J gene: TRBJ2-3
V gene: TRBV10-3
D gene: TRBD2
CDR3 protein: CAISASGSTDTQYF

J gene: TRBJ2-7
V gene: TRBV14
D gene: -
CDR3 protein: CASSQVQAREQYF

J gene: TRBJ2-1
V gene: TRBV9
D gene: -
CDR3 protein: CASSVKPRRGSNEQFF

J gene: TRBJ2-2
V gene: TRBV6-6
D gene: TRBD1
CDR3 protein: CASGQGNTGELFF

J gene: TRBJ2-1
V gene: TRBV29-1
D gene: -
CDR3 protein: CSVTGYSYNEQFF

J gene: TRBJ2-5
V gene: TRBV30
D gene: -
CDR3 protein: CAWSPLTGTRQETQYF

J gene: TRBJ1-1
V gene: TRBV5-4
D gene: -
CDR3 protein: CASSLDSDHKAFF

J gene: TRBJ2-3
V gene: TRBV6-1
D gene: -
CDR3 protein: CASSERRDTQYF

J gene: TRBJ2-3
V gene: TRBV21-1
D gene: -
CDR3 protein: CASSKAGAGSTDTQYF

J gene: TRBJ2-3
V gene: TRBV7-9
D gene: TRBD2
CDR3 protein: CASSPPSGGADTQYF

J gene: TRBJ1-5
V gene: TRBV4-1
D gene: -
CDR3 protein: CASSQVVGGQPQHF

J gene: TRBJ1-1
V gene: TRBV2
D gene: TRBD1
CDR3 protein: CASSRTGGTEDFF

J gene: TRBJ2-7
V gene: TRBV4-1
D gene: TRBD1
CDR3 protein: CASSLVFSGQGASEQYF

J gene: TRBJ2-1
V gene: TRBV4-1
D gene: -
CDR3 protein: CASSQEGARNEQFF

J gene: TRBJ2-2
V gene: TRBV7-9
D gene: -
CDR3 protein: CASSLWPSVGTGELFF

J gene: TRBJ2-1
V gene: TRBV10-3
D gene: TRBD2
CDR3 protein: CATGLAGDDNEQFF

J gene: TRBJ2-5
V gene: TRBV30
D gene: TRBD2
CDR3 protein: CAWTPGLGLAGGETQYF

J gene: TRBJ1-1
V gene: TRBV25-1
D gene: TRBD1
CDR3 protein: CASSVGTGTVFDTEAFF

J gene: TRBJ2-1
V gene: TRBV5-1
D gene: TRBD2
CDR3 protein: CASSSGPVAGTEQFF

J gene: TRBJ2-7
V gene: TRBV25-1
D gene: -
CDR3 protein: CASSEIGLQGRPYEQYF

J gene: TRBJ2-6
V gene: TRBV5-1
D gene: -
CDR3 protein: CASTGTTGANVLTF

J gene: TRBJ1-1
V gene: TRBV5-1
D gene: TRBD1
CDR3 protein: CASSSSGQGNTEAFF

J gene: TRBJ1-4
V gene: TRBV27
D gene: -
CDR3 protein: CASSPTEYPTNEKLFF

J gene: TRBJ1-6
V gene: TRBV25-1
D gene: -
CDR3 protein: CASSPLFTPGRNSPLHF

J gene: TRBJ1-2
V gene: TRBV19
D gene: -
CDR3 protein: CASTLGQNYGYTF

J gene: TRBJ1-5
V gene: TRBV6-1
D gene: TRBD1
CDR3 protein: CASSRDRDFNQPQHF

J gene: TRBJ2-2
V gene: TRBV27
D gene: TRBD2
CDR3 protein: CASSSRLAGSTGELFF

J gene: TRBJ2-5
V gene: TRBV9
D gene: TRBD2
CDR3 protein: CASSVGIAGGQETQYF

J gene: TRBJ2-2
V gene: TRBV19
D gene: TRBD2
CDR3 protein: CASSTLTSGRGTGELFF

J gene: TRBJ2-3
V gene: TRBV6-1
D gene: TRBD1
CDR3 protein: CASRPRGLSTDTQYF

J gene: TRBJ1-5
V gene: TRBV7-8
D gene: -
CDR3 protein: CASSPRSRGRLSNQPQHF

J gene: TRBJ1-6
V gene: TRBV4-2
D gene: -
CDR3 protein: CASSQDWGRLSPLHF

J gene: TRBJ2-7
V gene: TRBV4-2
D gene: -
CDR3 protein: CASSLDIQVSYEQYF

J gene: TRBJ2-1
V gene: TRBV7-6
D gene: -
CDR3 protein: CASSLEIYGTAEQFF

J gene: TRBJ2-7
V gene: TRBV28
D gene: TRBD1
CDR3 protein: CASTLQGPYEQYF

J gene: TRBJ2-1
V gene: TRBV19
D gene: TRBD2
CDR3 protein: CASSYRTSGSSNEQFF

J gene: TRBJ2-1
V gene: TRBV29-1
D gene: TRBD2
CDR3 protein: CSVDGTSGLDEQFF

J gene: TRBJ2-2
V gene: TRBV11-2
D gene: TRBD1
CDR3 protein: CASSWITGTGFTGELFF

J gene: TRBJ1-5
V gene: TRBV6-5
D gene: TRBD1
CDR3 protein: CASSPQTGGSQPQHF

J gene: TRBJ2-1
V gene: TRBV4-1
D gene: TRBD1
CDR3 protein: CASSTHDRGYYNEQFF

J gene: TRBJ1-1
V gene: TRBV5-3
D gene: TRBD1
CDR3 protein: CARSFLTGGEVTEAFF

J gene: TRBJ1-3
V gene: TRBV30
D gene: -
CDR3 protein: CAWSWSSGNTIYF

J gene: TRBJ2-5
V gene: TRBV5-4
D gene: -
CDR3 protein: CASSFWTVLSRKTQYF

J gene: TRBJ2-1
V gene: TRBV6-1
D gene: TRBD1
CDR3 protein: CASSGEGTQGNEQFF

J gene: TRBJ2-5
V gene: TRBV7-3
D gene: -
CDR3 protein: CASSLTAQETQYF

J gene: TRBJ1-1
V gene: TRBV18
D gene: -
CDR3 protein: CASSPADSLNTEAFF

J gene: TRBJ2-2
V gene: TRBV19
D gene: -
CDR3 protein: CASSISGGSGELFF

J gene: TRBJ1-5
V gene: TRBV6-1
D gene: -
CDR3 protein: CASLRVPDQPQHF

J gene: TRBJ2-7
V gene: TRBV5-1
D gene: TRBD1
CDR3 protein: CASSSGQGAAYEQYF

J gene: TRBJ1-2
V gene: TRBV30
D gene: -
CDR3 protein: CACLDSPANYGYTF

J gene: TRBJ2-3
V gene: TRBV9
D gene: TRBD2
CDR3 protein: CASSVVGGRGADTQYF

J gene: TRBJ2-1
V gene: TRBV9
D gene: TRBD2
CDR3 protein: CASSVGTSGGAGDNEQFF

J gene: TRBJ2-7
V gene: TRBV5-1
D gene: -
CDR3 protein: CASSLEGSDGHEQYF

J gene: TRBJ2-2
V gene: TRBV5-1
D gene: TRBD2
CDR3 protein: CASSLGVAGSTGELFF

J gene: TRBJ2-5
V gene: TRBV6-1
D gene: -
CDR3 protein: CASSEEAGNQETQYF

J gene: TRBJ2-1
V gene: TRBV19
D gene: -
CDR3 protein: CASSNRDYNEQFF

J gene: TRBJ1-6
V gene: TRBV6-1
D gene: -
CDR3 protein: CASSDGRRRALHF